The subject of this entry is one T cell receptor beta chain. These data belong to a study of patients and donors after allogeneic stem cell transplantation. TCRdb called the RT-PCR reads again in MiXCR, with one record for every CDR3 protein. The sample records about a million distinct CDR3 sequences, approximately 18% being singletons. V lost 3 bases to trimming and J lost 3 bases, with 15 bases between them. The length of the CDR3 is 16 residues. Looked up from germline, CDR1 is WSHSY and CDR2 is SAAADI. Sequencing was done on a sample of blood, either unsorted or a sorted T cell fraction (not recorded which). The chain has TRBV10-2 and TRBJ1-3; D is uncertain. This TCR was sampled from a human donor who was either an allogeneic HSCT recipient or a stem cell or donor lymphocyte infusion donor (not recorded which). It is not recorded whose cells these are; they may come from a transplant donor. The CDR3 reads CASSDPRTLSGNTIYF. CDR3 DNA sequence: TGCGCCAGCAGTGATCCCCGGACTCTTAGTGGAAACACCATATATTTT.